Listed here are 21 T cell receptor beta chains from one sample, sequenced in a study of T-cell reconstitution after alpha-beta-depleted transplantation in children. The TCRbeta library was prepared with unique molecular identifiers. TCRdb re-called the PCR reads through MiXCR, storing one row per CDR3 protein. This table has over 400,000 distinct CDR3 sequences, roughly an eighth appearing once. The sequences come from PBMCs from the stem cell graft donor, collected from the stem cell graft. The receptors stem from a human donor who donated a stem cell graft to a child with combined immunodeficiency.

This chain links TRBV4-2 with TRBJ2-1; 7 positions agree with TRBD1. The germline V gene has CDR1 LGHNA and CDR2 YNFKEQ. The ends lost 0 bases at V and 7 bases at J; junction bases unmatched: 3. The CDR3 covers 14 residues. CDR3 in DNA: TGTGCCAGCAGCCAAGAAAAACAGGGGAATGAGCAGTTCTTC. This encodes CASSQEKQGNEQFF.

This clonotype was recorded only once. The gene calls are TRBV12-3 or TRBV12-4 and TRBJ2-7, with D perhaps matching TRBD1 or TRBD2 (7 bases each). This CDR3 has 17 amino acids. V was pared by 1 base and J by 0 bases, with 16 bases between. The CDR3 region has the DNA TGTGCCAGCAGTTTAGGGGGAGGGGGCGGCGGCTCCTACGAGCAGTACTTC. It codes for CASSLGGGGGGSYEQYF.

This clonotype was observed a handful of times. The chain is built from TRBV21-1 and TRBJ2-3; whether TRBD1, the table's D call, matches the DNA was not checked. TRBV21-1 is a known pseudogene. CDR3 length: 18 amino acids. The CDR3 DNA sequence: TGTGCCAGCAGCAAAGCCCTGCGGCGGGCGACGGACACAGATACGCAGTATTTT. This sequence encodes CASSKALRRATDTDTQYF.

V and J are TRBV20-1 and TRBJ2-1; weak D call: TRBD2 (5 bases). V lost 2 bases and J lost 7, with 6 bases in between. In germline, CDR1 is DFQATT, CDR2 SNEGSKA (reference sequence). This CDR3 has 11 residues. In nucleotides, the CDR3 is TGCAGTGCTAGAAGAGGGAATGAGCAGTTCTTC. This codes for CSARRGNEQFF.

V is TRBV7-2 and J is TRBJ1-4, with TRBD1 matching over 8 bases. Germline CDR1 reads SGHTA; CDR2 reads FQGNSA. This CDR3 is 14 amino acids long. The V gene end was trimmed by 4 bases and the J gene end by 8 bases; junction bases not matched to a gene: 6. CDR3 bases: TGTGCCAGCAGCTCGACAGGGGTGGGCGAAAAACTGTTTTTT. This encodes CASSSTGVGEKLFF. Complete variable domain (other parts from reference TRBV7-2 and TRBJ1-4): GAGVSQSPSNKVTEKGKDVELRCDPISGHTALYWYRQSLGQGLEFLIYFQGNSAPDKSGLPSDRFSAERTGGSVSTLTIQRTQQEDSAVYLCASSSTGVGEKLFFGSGTQLSVL.

CDR3 in amino acids: CASLPGVWTEAFF. In nucleotides, the CDR3 is TGTGCCAGCCTTCCAGGGGTTTGGACTGAAGCTTTCTTT. The V call is TRBV7-8, the J call TRBJ1-1, with D possibly TRBD1 on 6 matching bases. The V and J ends lost 8 bases and 5 bases respectively, with 15 bases between them. Germline CDR1 is SGHVS and CDR2 is FQNEAQ. The CDR3 contains 13 residues. Combining the CDR3 with reference TRBV7-8 and TRBJ1-1 gives the whole variable domain GAGVSQSPRYKVAKRGQDVALRCDPISGHVSLFWYQQALGQGPEFLTYFQNEAQLDKSGLPSDRFFAERPEGSVSTLKIQRTQQEDSAVYLCASLPGVWTEAFFGQGTRLTVV.

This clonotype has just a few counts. CDR3 nucleotide sequence: TGCAGTGCTAGAGACCCTGGATCCGAACAGTACTTC. Translated, it gives CSARDPGSEQYF. The chain recombines TRBV20-1 with TRBJ2-5; D is uncertain. Germline assignment: CDR1 DFQATT and CDR2 SNEGSKA (reference sequence). Trimming removed 0 bases at V and 11 bases at J, with 13 bases between. The CDR3 extends over 12 amino acids.

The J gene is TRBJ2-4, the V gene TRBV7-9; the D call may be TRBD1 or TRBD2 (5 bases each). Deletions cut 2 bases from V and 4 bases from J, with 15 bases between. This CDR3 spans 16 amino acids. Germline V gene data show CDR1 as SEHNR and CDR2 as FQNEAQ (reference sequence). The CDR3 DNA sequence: TGTGCCAGCAGCTTAAGTTGGGGGAGAGGAAAAAACATTCAGTACTTC. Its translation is CASSLSWGRGKNIQYF.

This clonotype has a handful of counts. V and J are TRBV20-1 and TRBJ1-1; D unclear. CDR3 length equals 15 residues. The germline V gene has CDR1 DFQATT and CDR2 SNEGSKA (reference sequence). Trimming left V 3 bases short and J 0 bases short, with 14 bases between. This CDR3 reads CSASVPFFMNTEAFF. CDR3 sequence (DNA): TGCAGTGCTAGTGTTCCGTTTTTCATGAACACTGAAGCTTTCTTT.

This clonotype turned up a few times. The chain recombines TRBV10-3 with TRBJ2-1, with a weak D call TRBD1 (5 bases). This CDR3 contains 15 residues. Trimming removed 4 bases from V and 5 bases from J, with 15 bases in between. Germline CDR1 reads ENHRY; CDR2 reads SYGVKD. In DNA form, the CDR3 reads TGTGCCATCAGTGCCCAGACAGCCGGCCACAATGAGCAGTTCTTC. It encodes CAISAQTAGHNEQFF.

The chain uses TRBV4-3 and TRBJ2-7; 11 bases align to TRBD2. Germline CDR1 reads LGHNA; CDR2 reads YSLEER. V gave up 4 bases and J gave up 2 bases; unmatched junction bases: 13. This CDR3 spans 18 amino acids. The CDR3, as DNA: TGCGCCAGCAGCCCCGAACCAAGACTAGCGGGGTTCGCCTACGAGCAGTACTTC. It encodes CASSPEPRLAGFAYEQYF.

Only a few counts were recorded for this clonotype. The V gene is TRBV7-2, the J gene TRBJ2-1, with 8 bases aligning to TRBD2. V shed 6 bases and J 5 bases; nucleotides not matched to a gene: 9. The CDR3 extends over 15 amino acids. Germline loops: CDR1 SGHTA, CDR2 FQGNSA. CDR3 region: CASRKAGGSNNEQFF. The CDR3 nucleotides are TGTGCCAGCAGAAAGGCGGGGGGCTCGAACAATGAGCAGTTCTTC.

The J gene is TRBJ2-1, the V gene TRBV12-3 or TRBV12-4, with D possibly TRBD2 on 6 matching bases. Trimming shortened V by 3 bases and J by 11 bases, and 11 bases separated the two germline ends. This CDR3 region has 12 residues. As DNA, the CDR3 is TGTGCCAGCAGTTTGGTAGGAGGGCAGCAGTTCTTC. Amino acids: CASSLVGGQQFF.

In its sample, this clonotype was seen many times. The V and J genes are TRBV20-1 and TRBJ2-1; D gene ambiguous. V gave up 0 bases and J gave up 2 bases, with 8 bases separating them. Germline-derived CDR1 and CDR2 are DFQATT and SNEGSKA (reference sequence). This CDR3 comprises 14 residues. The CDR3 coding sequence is TGCAGTGCTAGAGATAGGCACGCCTACAATGAGCAGTTCTTC. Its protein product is CSARDRHAYNEQFF.

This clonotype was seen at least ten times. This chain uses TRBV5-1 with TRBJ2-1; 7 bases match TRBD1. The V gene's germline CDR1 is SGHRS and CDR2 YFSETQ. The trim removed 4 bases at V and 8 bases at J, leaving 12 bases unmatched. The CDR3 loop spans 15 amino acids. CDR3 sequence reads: CASSVDRVLDYEQFF. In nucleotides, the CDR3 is TGCGCCAGCAGCGTCGACAGGGTATTAGATTATGAGCAGTTCTTC. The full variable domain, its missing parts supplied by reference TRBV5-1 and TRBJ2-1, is KAGVTQTPRYLIKTRGQQVTLSCSPISGHRSVSWYQQTPGQGLQFLFEYFSETQRNKGNFPGRFSGRQFSNSRSEMNVSTLELGDSALYLCASSVDRVLDYEQFFGPGTRLTVL.

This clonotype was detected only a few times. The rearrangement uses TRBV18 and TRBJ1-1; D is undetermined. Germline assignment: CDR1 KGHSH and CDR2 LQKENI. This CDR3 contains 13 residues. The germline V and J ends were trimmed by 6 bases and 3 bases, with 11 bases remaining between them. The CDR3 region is CASSPTEDTEAFF. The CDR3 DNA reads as TGTGCCAGCTCGCCAACAGAGGACACTGAAGCTTTCTTT.

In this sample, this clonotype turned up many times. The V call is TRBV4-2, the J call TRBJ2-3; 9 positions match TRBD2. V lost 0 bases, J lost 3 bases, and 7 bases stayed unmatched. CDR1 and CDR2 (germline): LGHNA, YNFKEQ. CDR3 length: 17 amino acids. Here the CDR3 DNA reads TGTGCCAGCAGCCAAGATTCGCGGGGGGGCATAACAGATACGCAGTATTTT. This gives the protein CASSQDSRGGITDTQYF.

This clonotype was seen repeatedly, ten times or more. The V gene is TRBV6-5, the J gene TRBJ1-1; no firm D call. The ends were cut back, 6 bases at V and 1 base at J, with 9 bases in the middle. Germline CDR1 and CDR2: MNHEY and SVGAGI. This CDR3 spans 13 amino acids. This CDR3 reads CASSLDWNTEAFF. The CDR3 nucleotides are TGTGCCAGCAGCCTGGATTGGAACACTGAAGCTTTCTTT.

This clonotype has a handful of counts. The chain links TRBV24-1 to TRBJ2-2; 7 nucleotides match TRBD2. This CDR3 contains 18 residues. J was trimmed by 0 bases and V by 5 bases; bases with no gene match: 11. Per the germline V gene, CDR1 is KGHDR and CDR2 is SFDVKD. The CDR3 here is CATSAPGGPNSNTGELFF. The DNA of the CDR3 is TGTGCCACCAGTGCCCCGGGGGGTCCCAACTCGAACACCGGGGAGCTGTTTTTT.

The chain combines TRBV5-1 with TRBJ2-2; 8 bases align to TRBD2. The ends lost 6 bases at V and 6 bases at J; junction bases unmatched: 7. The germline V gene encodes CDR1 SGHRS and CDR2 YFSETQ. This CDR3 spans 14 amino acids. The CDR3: CASTSGGLAGELFF. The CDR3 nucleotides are TGCGCCAGCACCAGCGGGGGATTGGCCGGGGAGCTGTTTTTT.

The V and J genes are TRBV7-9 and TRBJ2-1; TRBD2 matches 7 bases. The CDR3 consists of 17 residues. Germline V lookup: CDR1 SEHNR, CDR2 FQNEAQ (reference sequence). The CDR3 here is CANLPGGYQSSYNEQFF. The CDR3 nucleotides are TGTGCTAACTTACCCGGGGGGTACCAAAGCTCCTACAATGAGCAGTTCTTC.